This entry lists 15 T cell receptor beta chains sequenced from one sample in a study of neurological immune-mediated disorders. A single record per CDR3 protein comes from TCRdb applying MiXCR to the 5' RACE reads. Here the sample spans tens of thousands of distinct CDR3 sequences, roughly 15% being singletons. Sequencing used PBMCs. The receptors originated from a woman in her forties or fifties in good health.

In this sample, this clonotype turned up many times. The CDR3 DNA reads as TGTGCCAGCAGTTACGTGGGAGAAGCTTTCTTT. This encodes CASSYVGEAFF. The chain uses TRBV6-6 and TRBJ1-1; no firm D call. The CDR3 extends over 11 amino acids. V was clipped by 2 bases and J by 8 bases, with 6 bases between them. Germline V CDR1 and CDR2: MNHNY, SVGAGI (reference sequence).

The CDR3 nucleotides read TGTGCCAGCAGCTTAGAGGGGGTTGGGACACAAGAGACCCAGTACTTC. It translates to CASSLEGVGTQETQYF. The chain uses TRBV7-2 and TRBJ2-5; weak D call: TRBD1 (6 bases). This CDR3 is built from 16 residues. V was cut by 1 base and J by 2 bases, with 14 bases left in between. Germline V gene data show CDR1 as SGHTA and CDR2 as FQGNSA.

This clonotype was found many times. J is TRBJ2-5 and V is TRBV5-1; no definite D call. The germline V and J ends were trimmed by 4 bases and 1 base, with 11 bases remaining between them. Germline V lookup: CDR1 SGHRS, CDR2 YFSETQ. The CDR3 is 14 amino acids. DNA for the CDR3: TGCGCCAGCAGCAATGGTGGGGTCCAAGAGACCCAGTACTTC. The encoded protein is CASSNGGVQETQYF.

This clonotype has a count of ten or more. V is TRBV5-1 and J is TRBJ1-6; 9 bases are shared with TRBD1. This CDR3 comprises 15 residues. Germline CDR1 is SGHRS and CDR2 is YFSETQ. Trimming took 3 bases from V and 14 from J; bases not matched to a gene: 12. This chain's CDR3 is CASSSMLTGGNSLHF. The DNA for the CDR3 is TGCGCCAGCAGCTCGATGCTGACAGGGGGGAATTCCCTCCACTTT.

This clonotype was counted at least ten times. The V call is TRBV28, the J call TRBJ1-6, with TRBD1 matching 12 bases. This CDR3 contains 17 residues. The germline V gene encodes CDR1 MDHEN and CDR2 SYDVKM. After removal of 2 bases from V and 8 bases from J, the junction contained 7 bases not matched to a gene. The CDR3 coding sequence is TGTGCCAGCAGTTTACGAACTGGGACAGGGGGCCATTCACCCCTCCACTTT. Encoded protein: CASSLRTGTGGHSPLHF.

This clonotype was seen at least ten times. In DNA form, the CDR3 reads TGTGCCAGCAGTCCCGGGACTAGCGGGACTTATGAGCAGTTCTTC. This encodes CASSPGTSGTYEQFF. V and J are TRBV28 and TRBJ2-1, with 13 bases matching TRBD2. The CDR3 contains 15 residues. The germline V gene encodes CDR1 MDHEN and CDR2 SYDVKM. V lost 5 bases and J lost 8; bases outside the gene matches: 6. Using reference TRBV28 and TRBJ2-1 for the parts outside the CDR3, the full variable domain is DVKVTQSSRYLVKRTGEKVFLECVQDMDHENMFWYRQDPGLGLRLIYFSYDVKMKEKGDIPEGYSVSREKKERFSLILESASTNQTSMYLCASSPGTSGTYEQFFGPGTRLTVL.

CDR3 DNA sequence: TGCGCCAGCAGTGAGTCGCCAGCGGGAATACCTGGCACCGGGGAGCTGTTTTTT. Amino acids: CASSESPAGIPGTGELFF. V and J are TRBV10-2 and TRBJ2-2, with 7 bases fitting TRBD2. V shed 0 bases and J 4 bases; nucleotides not matched to a gene: 11. Per germline, CDR1 WSHSY and CDR2 SAAADI. The CDR3 sequence is 18 residues long.

The sample holds many counts of this clonotype. The chain has TRBV7-2 and TRBJ2-3; 8 positions match TRBD1. V dropped 3 bases and J dropped 2; count of bases not matched to a gene: 4. The germline V gene has CDR1 SGHTA and CDR2 FQGNSA. CDR3 size: 15 residues. CDR3 sequence: CASSFRQGYTDTQYF. The CDR3 DNA sequence: TGTGCCAGCAGCTTCAGACAGGGGTACACAGATACGCAGTATTTT.

This clonotype was recorded many times. The V gene is TRBV5-1, the J gene TRBJ1-2; 10 nucleotides align to TRBD1. Germline V gene lookup returns CDR1 SGHRS and CDR2 YFSETQ. This CDR3 region has 15 residues. V dropped 3 bases and J dropped 6; count of bases not matched to a gene: 8. CDR3 residues: CASSSNPGQGDGYTF. The CDR3 coding sequence is TGCGCCAGCAGCTCAAACCCCGGACAGGGGGATGGCTACACCTTC. Filled out from reference TRBV5-1 and TRBJ1-2, the complete variable domain reads KAGVTQTPRYLIKTRGQQVTLSCSPISGHRSVSWYQQTPGQGLQFLFEYFSETQRNKGNFPGRFSGRQFSNSRSEMNVSTLELGDSALYLCASSSNPGQGDGYTFGSGTRLTVV.

The table lists this clonotype with many counts. This chain joins TRBV12-3 or TRBV12-4 and TRBJ2-1, with 8 bases aligning to TRBD2. After removal of 7 bases from V and 1 base from J, the junction contained 12 bases not matched to a gene. The CDR3 spans 17 residues. CDR3: CASTLKLAVESYNEQFF. CDR3 DNA sequence: TGTGCCAGCACCTTAAAACTAGCGGTCGAATCCTACAATGAGCAGTTCTTC.

This clonotype has at least ten counts. V and J are TRBV5-1 and TRBJ2-7; 9 bases map to TRBD1. This CDR3 is 14 amino acids long. The V gene's germline CDR1 is SGHRS and CDR2 YFSETQ. V dropped 4 bases and J dropped 4; count of bases not matched to a gene: 6. As DNA, the CDR3 is TGCGCCAGCAGCACCACGACAGGGGGGTACGAGCAGTACTTC. Translated, it gives CASSTTTGGYEQYF.

In this sample, this clonotype turned up many times. This CDR3 is CSVVQQGGIQYF. CDR3 nucleotide sequence: TGCAGCGTTGTCCAGCAGGGAGGCATTCAGTACTTC. The gene calls are TRBV29-1 and TRBJ2-4; D may be TRBD2 (6 bases). There are 12 residues in the CDR3. V was shortened by 4 bases and J by 9 bases, with 13 bases between the two germline ends. The germline V gene has CDR1 SQVTM and CDR2 ANQGSEA.

This clonotype has ten or more counts. V usage is TRBV20-1 and J usage is TRBJ1-2; a weak D match, TRBD1 (6 bases). Germline loops: CDR1 DFQATT, CDR2 SNEGSKA (reference sequence). Trimming pared 6 bases from V and 7 bases from J, leaving 18 bases between. CDR3 size: 13 residues. The CDR3: CSAGGIEGGGYTF. CDR3 nucleotides: TGCAGTGCGGGCGGGATCGAGGGGGGTGGCTACACCTTC.

This clonotype was found many times. V is TRBV7-2 and J is TRBJ2-1; 7 bases align to TRBD1. The trim removed 0 bases at V and 0 bases at J, leaving 2 bases unmatched. There are 16 residues in the CDR3. The germline gives CDR1 SGHTA, CDR2 FQGNSA. CDR3 sequence reads: CASSLATGSSYNEQFF. As DNA, the CDR3 is TGTGCCAGCAGCTTAGCGACAGGGTCCTCCTACAATGAGCAGTTCTTC.

This clonotype has at least ten counts. This chain links TRBV5-1 with TRBJ2-3, with D perhaps TRBD2 (5 bases). V was trimmed by 0 bases and J by 0 bases, leaving 5 bases between them. The CDR3 sequence is 14 residues long. Germline CDR1 reads SGHRS; CDR2 reads YFSETQ. CDR3 sequence reads: CASSLGESTDTQYF. For the CDR3, the DNA is TGCGCCAGCAGCTTGGGGGAGAGCACAGATACGCAGTATTTT.